This T cell receptor (beta chain) was captured in a study of blood T cell repertoires in COVID-19. About the research overall: The cDNA or gDNA used as material had been derived from T cells, B-cell-depleted T cells, or PBMCs.

This CDR3 has 16 residues. Germline V CDR1 and CDR2: SEHNR, FQNEAQ (reference sequence). V was cut by 5 bases and J by 5 bases, with 22 bases left in between. Using immunoSEQ multiplex PCR, the repertoire was profiled, and TCRdb retains in-frame clones only, with some absent. The top ten clones hold roughly 8% of a sample with some 150,000 clones, approximately 83% of them seen once. This clone occurred once. It was during active infection that Seattle patients were enrolled and then longitudinally followed. This receptor was identified in a woman in her sixties with COVID-19, enrolled during active disease. The V call is TRBV7-9, the J call TRBJ2-7, with D perhaps matching TRBD2 (5 bases). Sequences were obtained from peripheral blood. Here the CDR3 reads CASSPITGVGPDEQYF. In nucleotides, the CDR3 is TGTGCCAGCAGCCCCATCACCGGGGTAGGGCCGGACGAGCAGTACTTC. The full variable domain, its missing parts supplied by reference TRBV7-9 and TRBJ2-7, is DTGVSQNPRHKITKRGQNVTFRCDPISEHNRLYWYRQTLGQGPEFLTYFQNEAQLEKSRLLSDRFSAERPKGSFSTLEIQRTEQGDSAMYLCASSPITGVGPDEQYFGPGTRLTVT.